This T cell receptor beta chain originates from a study of lymphopenia after photon versus proton radiotherapy. Assay: immunoSEQ multiplex PCR; the TCRdb copy retains only in-frame clones and omits some. The repertoire holds 50,000 to 65,000 clones, 87% seen once, with about 13% in the top ten. General observations from the study: Only patients who died were analyzed for survival; proton advantage is unproven. Post-nadir diversity loss with photons came from oligoclonal expansion, particularly CD8+ Temra cells. Relative stability marked proton patients; photon patients lost diversity and naive cells. A bigger post-nadir fall in TCR diversity correlated inversely with survival time in deceased patients.

V was clipped by 6 bases and J by 1 base, with 10 bases between them. Per the germline V gene, CDR1 is LNHDA and CDR2 is SQIVND (reference sequence). The CDR3 extends over 14 amino acids. To note about this clone: Its antigen is unidentified.

The sequence came from a man older than 75 with esophageal cancer. Sequenced here: peripheral blood, sampled from a patient treated with proton-based radiotherapy. The chain recombines TRBV19 with TRBJ1-3, with a tentative D call TRBD1 (6 bases). CDR3 bases: TGTGCCAGTAGATCCAGGGGATCTGGAAACACCATATATTTT. It specifies CASRSRGSGNTIYF.